The next 3 T cell receptor beta chains were all read from a single sample in a study of OX40 agonist ivuxolimab in advanced cancers. TCRdb's copy holds only in-frame clones and misses some; the assay was immunoSEQ multiplex PCR. The sample has about 39,000 clones, 80% to 95% seen once. This specimen was CD4+ or CD8+ T cells sorted from blood, taken in a trial of the OX40 agonist ivuxolimab. The receptors originated from an adult with an advanced solid tumor such as melanoma, head and neck, liver or kidney cancer.

The gene calls are TRBV20-1 and TRBJ2-1, with D unclear. The CDR3 sequence is 10 residues long. V lost 6 bases, J lost 8 bases, and 8 bases lay in between. Germline values: CDR1 DFQATT, CDR2 SNEGSKA (reference sequence). Here the CDR3 reads CSAVPHEQFF. CDR3 nucleotide sequence: TGCAGTGCCGTGCCACATGAGCAGTTCTTC.

The genes are TRBV27 and TRBJ1-1; D not certain. Germline CDR1 is MNHEY and CDR2 is SMNVEV (reference sequence). V was cut by 1 base and J by 6 bases, with 15 bases left in between. The CDR3 covers 15 residues. CDR3 DNA: TGTGCCAGCAGTTTATTGGGTGCGGTACACTCTGAAGCTTTCTTT. This sequence encodes CASSLLGAVHSEAFF.

The chain couples TRBV28 to TRBJ2-5; no clear D gene. V dropped 5 bases and J dropped 2 bases, with 9 bases sitting between them. The CDR3 loop spans 13 amino acids. CDR1 MDHEN and CDR2 SYDVKM come from the germline V gene. For the CDR3, the DNA is TGTGCCAGCAGTCCCATGGAGCAAGAGACCCAGTACTTC. As protein: CASSPMEQETQYF.